This T cell receptor beta chain originates from a study of T cell repertoires in cytomegalovirus infection. On the study more broadly: Indicated by public TCR beta signatures were CMV infection and matching HLA type.

Study results and caveats: In two of eight donors, the top clonotype was HLA-C-restricted CMV-specific.

This clonotype was observed at least ten times. Its antigen is as yet unknown. V was pared by 3 bases and J by 7 bases, with 8 bases of the junction left unmatched. The CDR3 extends over 16 amino acids. MiXCR, run by TCRdb on the reads, gives a single entry per CDR3 protein. The sample lists 100,000 to 150,000 distinct CDR3 sequences, approximately 9.2% occurring once. The rearrangement uses TRBV12-3 or TRBV12-4 and TRBJ2-3, with 12 bases matching TRBD1. This TCR was sampled from a human donor in good health (CMV status not recorded). Some clones in this sample may be carry-over from other donors' samples. The sequenced sample consisted of PBMCs. Here the CDR3 DNA reads TGTGCCAGCAGTTTGCTGCGGGACAGGGGGCAATATACGCAGTATTTT. Amino acids: CASSLLRDRGQYTQYF.